This T cell receptor (beta chain) was recovered during a study of cytotoxic CD8 clonotypes in ibrutinib-treated CLL. TCRdb's table, derived via immunoSEQ multiplex PCR, lists solely in-frame clones and lacks some. The sample lists around 140,000 clones, approximately 80% occurring once. This clone was picked up a small number of times. V lost 4 bases, J lost 7 bases, and 14 bases lay in between. The CDR3 runs to 13 residues. From germline, CDR1 is GTSNPN and CDR2 SVGIG (reference sequence). Here the sequenced sample was PBMCs, taken after 12 months of ibrutinib treatment. This chain links TRBV30 with TRBJ2-1, with TRBD2 as a possible D gene (5 bases). The receptor was derived from a human donor with chronic lymphocytic leukemia. CDR3 sequence: CAWTVGAGNEQFF. The CDR3 bases are TGTGCCTGGACGGTGGGAGCCGGGAATGAGCAGTTCTTC. Full variable domain (outside the CDR3, taken from reference TRBV30 and TRBJ2-1): SQTIHQWPATLVQPVGSPLSLECTVEGTSNPNLYWYRQAAGRGLQLLFYSVGIGQISSEVPQNLSASRPQDRQFILSSKKLLLSDSGFYLCAWTVGAGNEQFFGPGTRLTVL.